This entry lists 17 T cell receptor beta chains sequenced from one sample in a study of shared clonotypes between healthy human individuals. Assay used: immunoSEQ multiplex PCR; TCRdb lists only in-frame clones, some missing. The table has 450,000 to 650,000 clones, roughly four fifths seen once; the top ten hold about 12%. Sequenced material: PBMCs. These receptors originate from a woman aged 40 to 50 in good health. Some clones in this sample may be carry-over from other donors' samples.

The gene calls are TRBV10-1 and TRBJ2-2, with D possibly being TRBD2 (5 bases). This CDR3 comprises 15 residues. V dropped 5 bases and J dropped 4 bases, with 14 bases sitting between them. Looked up from germline, CDR1 is WNHNN and CDR2 is SYGVQD (reference sequence). CDR3 bases: TGCGCCAGCAGTCTAAGTTACGGGGTCACCGGGGAGCTGTTTTTT. Residues: CASSLSYGVTGELFF.

The V and J genes are TRBV28 and TRBJ1-2; 7 bases agree with TRBD1. Losses at the gene ends were 5 bases for V and 6 bases for J; bases not matched to a gene: 9. The CDR3 totals 14 residues. Germline CDR1 MDHEN, CDR2 SYDVKM. The CDR3 DNA follows: TGTGCCAGCAGTCAGGCAACAGGGGTAAATGGCTACACCTTC. Protein: CASSQATGVNGYTF.

The CDR3, as DNA: TGTGCCAGCTCCCTTTGGACGGACTCTGGAAACACCATATATTTT. Translating gives CASSLWTDSGNTIYF. V is TRBV18 and J is TRBJ1-3; D is undetermined. The CDR3 has 15 amino acids. The germline CDR1 and CDR2 sequences are KGHSH and LQKENI. V was clipped by 6 bases and J by 0 bases, with 12 bases between them.

The J gene is TRBJ2-2, the V gene TRBV7-3, with 9 bases fitting TRBD1. Unmatched junction bases numbered 7, after V lost 5 bases and J lost 3 bases. CDR3 length: 16 amino acids. CDR1 is SGHTA and CDR2 is FQGTGA in the germline V gene. The CDR3 DNA sequence: TGTGCCAGCAGCCCGGGGACAGGGTTGGACACCGGGGAGCTGTTTTTT. Its translation: CASSPGTGLDTGELFF.

The rearrangement joins TRBV6-4 to TRBJ2-2; 10 bases fit TRBD1. After removal of 0 bases from V and 6 bases from J, the junction contained 4 bases not matched to a gene. The CDR3 sequence is 16 residues long. Germline-derived CDR1 and CDR2 are MRHNA and SNTAGT. CDR3 coding DNA: TGTGCCAGCAGTGACTCCGGACAGGGGGAAGCCGGGGAGCTGTTTTTT. Its protein is CASSDSGQGEAGELFF.

This clone has ten or more counts. V and J are TRBV10-3 and TRBJ2-3, with 10 bases that match TRBD2. The CDR3 has 15 residues. V shed 4 bases and J 2 bases; nucleotides not matched to a gene: 3. The V gene's germline CDR1 is ENHRY and CDR2 SYGVKD. CDR3 residues: CAISGAGGLTDTQYF. CDR3 coding DNA: TGTGCCATCAGTGGAGCGGGAGGGCTCACAGATACGCAGTATTTT.

This clone was seen at least ten times. The chain links TRBV18 to TRBJ2-1; D is ambiguous. Between the trimmed V and J ends, which lost 3 bases and 5 bases, there was a span of 5 bases. The CDR3 has 12 residues. Germline CDR1 reads KGHSH; CDR2 reads LQKENI. CDR3 sequence reads: CASSPTDNEQFF. CDR3 nucleotides: TGTGCCAGCTCACCCACCGACAATGAGCAGTTCTTC. Looking up the rest from reference TRBV18 and TRBJ2-1 gives the full variable domain: NAGVMQNPRHLVRRRGQEARLRCSPMKGHSHVYWYRQLPEEGLKFMVYLQKENIIDESGMPKERFSAEFPKEGPSILRIQQVVRGDSAAYFCASSPTDNEQFFGPGTRLTVL.

This clone appeared a single time. In nucleotides, the CDR3 is TGTGCCAGTAGTATAGGCCCGGGAGGTTTCACCGGGGAGCTGTTTTTT. Amino acid sequence: CASSIGPGGFTGELFF. The rearrangement uses TRBV19 and TRBJ2-2, with TRBD2 matching 7 bases. This CDR3 comprises 16 residues. Trimming removed 1 base from V and 4 bases from J; junction bases left unmatched: 6. CDR1 and CDR2 (germline): LNHDA, SQIVND (reference sequence).

This clone has at least ten counts. The V gene is TRBV11-2, the J gene TRBJ2-7; 9 bases map to TRBD2. Germline V gene lookup returns CDR1 SGHAT and CDR2 FQNNGV. The CDR3 totals 15 residues. V was pared by 3 bases and J by 3 bases, with 6 bases of the junction left unmatched. CDR3 bases: TGTGCCAGCAGCTTGGCGGGAGGGGCGAACTACGAGCAGTACTTC. Residues: CASSLAGGANYEQYF.

The gene calls are TRBV2 and TRBJ2-7; 7 nucleotides line up with TRBD2. Per the germline V gene, CDR1 is SNHLY and CDR2 is FYNNEI. Trimming removed 1 base from V and 4 bases from J; junction bases left unmatched: 10. The CDR3 contains 16 residues. This chain's CDR3 is CASSEVSAGERYEQYF. Written as DNA, the CDR3 is TGTGCCAGCAGTGAAGTATCGGCGGGAGAACGTTACGAGCAGTACTTC.

This rearrangement joins TRBV9 to TRBJ1-3; D ambiguous. The V gene lost 0 bases and the J gene lost 0 bases, with 7 bases spanning the gap. The germline gives CDR1 SGDLS, CDR2 YYNGEE. The CDR3 covers 15 residues. Here the CDR3 reads CASSVDATSGNTIYF. CDR3 DNA sequence: TGTGCCAGCAGCGTAGACGCGACCTCTGGAAACACCATATATTTT.

The chain is built from TRBV30 and TRBJ1-3; TRBD1 might be the D (5 bases). V was shortened by 0 bases and J by 4 bases, with 10 bases between the two germline ends. CDR1 and CDR2 from the germline V gene are GTSNPN and SVGIG (reference sequence). This CDR3 comprises 14 residues. CDR3 sequence: CAWSVKAGGNTIYF. In nucleotides, the CDR3 is TGTGCCTGGAGTGTAAAGGCAGGGGGAAACACCATATATTTT.

V and J are TRBV27 and TRBJ1-5; 8 bases match TRBD1. Looked up from germline, CDR1 is MNHEY and CDR2 is SMNVEV (reference sequence). The CDR3 is made up of 14 amino acids. Trimming cost V 2 bases and J 9 bases; bases outside gene matches: 6. CDR3 sequence: CASSLGQGVRPQHF. The CDR3 nucleotides are TGTGCCAGCAGTTTAGGACAGGGTGTTAGGCCCCAGCATTTT.

In DNA form, the CDR3 reads TGTGCCAGCAGCCCGGGGACGGAGAATGAGCAGTTCTTC. It specifies CASSPGTENEQFF. The chain has TRBV7-3 and TRBJ2-1; D may be TRBD1 or TRBD2 (5 bases each). The germline gives CDR1 SGHTA, CDR2 FQGTGA. V lost 5 bases to trimming and J lost 7 bases, with 12 bases between them. CDR3 length: 13 residues.

CDR3 coding DNA: TGTGCCACCAGCTGGGGACTAGCGGCATCCTACAATGAGCAGTTCTTC. It translates to CATSWGLAASYNEQFF. The chain carries TRBV15 and TRBJ2-1; 11 bases agree with TRBD2. The CDR3 spans 16 residues. J was trimmed by 1 base and V by 5 bases; bases with no gene match: 4. Germline V gene sequence: CDR1 LNHNV, CDR2 YYDKDF (reference sequence).

The V call is TRBV27, the J call TRBJ1-2; 7 nucleotides agree with TRBD1. The CDR3 has 13 amino acids. V trimming: 3 bases; J trimming: 4 bases; junction bases outside the gene matches: 2. CDR1 MNHEY and CDR2 SMNVEV come from the germline V gene (reference sequence). The CDR3 loop is CASSFRDSYGYTF. For the CDR3, the DNA is TGTGCCAGCAGTTTTCGGGACAGCTATGGCTACACCTTC.

This clone has ten or more counts. The chain uses TRBV28 and TRBJ1-1, with D perhaps matching TRBD1 (5 bases). Trimming cost V 5 bases and J 4 bases, with 11 bases left between them. Germline V gene data show CDR1 as MDHEN and CDR2 as SYDVKM. CDR3 length: 13 residues. The CDR3 spells CASSRGGSTEAFF. CDR3 DNA sequence: TGTGCCAGCAGTAGGGGAGGGAGCACTGAAGCTTTCTTT.